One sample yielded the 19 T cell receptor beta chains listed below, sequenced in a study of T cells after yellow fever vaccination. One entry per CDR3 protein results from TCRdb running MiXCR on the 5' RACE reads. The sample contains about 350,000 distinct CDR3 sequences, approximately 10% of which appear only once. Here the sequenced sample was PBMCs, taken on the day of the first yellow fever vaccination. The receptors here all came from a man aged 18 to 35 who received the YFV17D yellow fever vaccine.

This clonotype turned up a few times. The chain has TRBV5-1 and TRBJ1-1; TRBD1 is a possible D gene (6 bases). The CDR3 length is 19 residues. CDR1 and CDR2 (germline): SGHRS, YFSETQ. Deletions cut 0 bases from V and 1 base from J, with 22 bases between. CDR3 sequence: CASSLAKGPQGRGNTEAFF. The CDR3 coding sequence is TGCGCCAGCAGCTTGGCTAAAGGCCCGCAGGGGAGAGGGAACACTGAAGCTTTCTTT.

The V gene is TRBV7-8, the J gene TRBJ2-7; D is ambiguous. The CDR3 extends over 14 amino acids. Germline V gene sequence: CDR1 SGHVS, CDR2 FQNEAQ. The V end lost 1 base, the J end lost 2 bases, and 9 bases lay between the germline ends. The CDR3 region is CASSLGGRPYEQYF. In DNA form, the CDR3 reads TGTGCCAGCAGCTTAGGCGGCAGGCCCTACGAGCAGTACTTC.

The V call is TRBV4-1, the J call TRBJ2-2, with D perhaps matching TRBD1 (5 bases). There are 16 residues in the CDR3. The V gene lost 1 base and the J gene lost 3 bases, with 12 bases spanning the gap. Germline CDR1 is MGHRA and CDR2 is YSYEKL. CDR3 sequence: CASSQGQGPDTGELFF. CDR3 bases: TGCGCCAGCAGCCAAGGGCAGGGTCCGGACACCGGGGAGCTGTTTTTT.

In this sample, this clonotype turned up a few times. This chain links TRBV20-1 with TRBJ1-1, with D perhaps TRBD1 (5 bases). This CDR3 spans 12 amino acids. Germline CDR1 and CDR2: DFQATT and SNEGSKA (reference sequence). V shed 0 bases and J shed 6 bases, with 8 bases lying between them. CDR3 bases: TGCAGTGCTAGAGATCCGGGGGCTGAAGCTTTCTTT. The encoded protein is CSARDPGAEAFF.

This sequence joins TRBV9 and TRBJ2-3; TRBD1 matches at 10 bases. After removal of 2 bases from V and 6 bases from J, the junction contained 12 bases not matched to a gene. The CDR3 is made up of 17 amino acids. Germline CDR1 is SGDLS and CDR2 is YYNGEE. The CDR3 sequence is CASSVTDFRDRGDTQYF. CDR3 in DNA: TGTGCCAGCAGCGTCACTGATTTCCGGGACAGGGGTGATACGCAGTATTTT.

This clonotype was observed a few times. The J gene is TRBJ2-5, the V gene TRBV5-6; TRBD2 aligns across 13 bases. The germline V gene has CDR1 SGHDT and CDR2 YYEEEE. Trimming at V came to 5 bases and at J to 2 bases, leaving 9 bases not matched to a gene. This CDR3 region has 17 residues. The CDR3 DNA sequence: TGTGCCAGCAGTTCTAGCCCGGGACTAGCGGGGCAAGAGACCCAGTACTTC. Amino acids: CASSSSPGLAGQETQYF. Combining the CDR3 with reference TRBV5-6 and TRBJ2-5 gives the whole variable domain DAGVTQSPTHLIKTRGQQVTLRCSPKSGHDTVSWYQQALGQGPQFIFQYYEEEERQRGNFPDRFSGHQFPNYSSELNVNALLLGDSALYLCASSSSPGLAGQETQYFGPGTRLLVL.

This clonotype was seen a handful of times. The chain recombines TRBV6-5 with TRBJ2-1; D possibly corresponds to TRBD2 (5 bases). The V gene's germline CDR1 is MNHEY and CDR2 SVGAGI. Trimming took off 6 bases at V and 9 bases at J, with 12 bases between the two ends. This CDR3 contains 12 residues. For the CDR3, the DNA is TGTGCCAGCAGCTCCACTAGAACTGAGCAGTTCTTC. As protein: CASSSTRTEQFF.

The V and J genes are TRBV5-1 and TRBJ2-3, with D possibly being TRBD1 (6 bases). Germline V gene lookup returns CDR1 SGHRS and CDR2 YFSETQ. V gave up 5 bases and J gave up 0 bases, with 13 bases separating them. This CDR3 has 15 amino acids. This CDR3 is CASRVTGRSTDTQYF. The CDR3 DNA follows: TGCGCCAGCAGGGTGACAGGCCGCAGCACAGATACGCAGTATTTT.

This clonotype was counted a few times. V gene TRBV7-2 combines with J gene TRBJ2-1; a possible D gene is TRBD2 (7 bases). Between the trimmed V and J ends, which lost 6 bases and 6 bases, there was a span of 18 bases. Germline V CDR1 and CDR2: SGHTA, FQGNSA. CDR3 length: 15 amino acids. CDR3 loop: CASRSWGGGSNEQFF. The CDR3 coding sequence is TGTGCCAGCAGAAGTTGGGGGGGCGGCTCCAATGAGCAGTTCTTC.

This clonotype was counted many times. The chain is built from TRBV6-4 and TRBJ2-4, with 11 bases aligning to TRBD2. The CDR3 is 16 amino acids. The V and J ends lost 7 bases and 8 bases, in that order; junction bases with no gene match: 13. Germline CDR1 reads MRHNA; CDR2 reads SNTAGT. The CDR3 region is CASTTTSGGWEDIQYF. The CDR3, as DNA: TGTGCCAGCACCACTACTAGCGGGGGATGGGAGGACATTCAGTACTTC.

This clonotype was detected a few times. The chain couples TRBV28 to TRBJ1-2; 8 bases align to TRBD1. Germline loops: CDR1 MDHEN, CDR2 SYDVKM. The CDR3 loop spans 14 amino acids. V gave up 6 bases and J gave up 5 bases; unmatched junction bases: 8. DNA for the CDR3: TGTGCCAGCAGCCGAACAGGGGGAGGGTATGGCTACACCTTC. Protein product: CASSRTGGGYGYTF.

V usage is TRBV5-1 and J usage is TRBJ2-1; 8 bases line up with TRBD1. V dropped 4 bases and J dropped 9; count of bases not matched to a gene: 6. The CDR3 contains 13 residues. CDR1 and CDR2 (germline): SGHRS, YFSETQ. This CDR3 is CASSVGTGSEQFF. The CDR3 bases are TGCGCCAGCAGCGTCGGGACAGGCAGTGAGCAGTTCTTC. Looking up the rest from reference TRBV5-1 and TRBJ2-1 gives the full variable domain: KAGVTQTPRYLIKTRGQQVTLSCSPISGHRSVSWYQQTPGQGLQFLFEYFSETQRNKGNFPGRFSGRQFSNSRSEMNVSTLELGDSALYLCASSVGTGSEQFFGPGTRLTVL.

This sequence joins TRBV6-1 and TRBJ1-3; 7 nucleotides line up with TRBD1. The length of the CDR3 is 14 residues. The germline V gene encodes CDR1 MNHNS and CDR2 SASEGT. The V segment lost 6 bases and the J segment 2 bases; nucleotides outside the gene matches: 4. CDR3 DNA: TGTGCCAGCAGGGGCGGGACAGCTGGAAACACCATATATTTT. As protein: CASRGGTAGNTIYF.

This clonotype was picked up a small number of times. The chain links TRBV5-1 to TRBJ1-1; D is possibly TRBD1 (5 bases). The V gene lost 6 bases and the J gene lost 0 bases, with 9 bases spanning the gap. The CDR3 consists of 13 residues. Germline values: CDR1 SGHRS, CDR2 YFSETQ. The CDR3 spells CASTGDMNTEAFF. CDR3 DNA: TGCGCCAGCACGGGGGATATGAACACTGAAGCTTTCTTT.

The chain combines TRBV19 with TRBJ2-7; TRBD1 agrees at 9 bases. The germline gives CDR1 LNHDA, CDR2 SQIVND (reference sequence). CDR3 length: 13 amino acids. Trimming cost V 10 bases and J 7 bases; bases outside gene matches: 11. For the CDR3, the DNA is TGTGCCACCCAGGGACAGGGCGAGTGGGAGCAGTACGTC. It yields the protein CATQGQGEWEQYV.

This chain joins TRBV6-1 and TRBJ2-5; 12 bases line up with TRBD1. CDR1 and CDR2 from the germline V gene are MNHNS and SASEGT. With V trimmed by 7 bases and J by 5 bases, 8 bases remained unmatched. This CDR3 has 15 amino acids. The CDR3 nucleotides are TGTGCCAGCACCCCGGGGACAGGGGGCCTGGAGACCCAGTACTTC. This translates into CASTPGTGGLETQYF.

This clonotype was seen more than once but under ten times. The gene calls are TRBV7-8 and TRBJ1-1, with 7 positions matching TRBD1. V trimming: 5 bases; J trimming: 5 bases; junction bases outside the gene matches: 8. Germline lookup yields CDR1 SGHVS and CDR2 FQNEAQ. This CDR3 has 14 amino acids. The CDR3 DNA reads TGTGCCAGCAGCCCTAGTACAGGGGCTACTGAAGCTTTCTTT. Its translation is CASSPSTGATEAFF.

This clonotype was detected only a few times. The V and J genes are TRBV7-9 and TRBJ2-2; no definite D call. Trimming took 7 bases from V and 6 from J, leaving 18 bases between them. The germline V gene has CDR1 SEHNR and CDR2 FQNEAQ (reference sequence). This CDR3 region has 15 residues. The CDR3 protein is CASTPRLKEAGELFF. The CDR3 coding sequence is TGTGCCAGCACCCCGCGGTTGAAAGAGGCCGGGGAGCTGTTTTTT.

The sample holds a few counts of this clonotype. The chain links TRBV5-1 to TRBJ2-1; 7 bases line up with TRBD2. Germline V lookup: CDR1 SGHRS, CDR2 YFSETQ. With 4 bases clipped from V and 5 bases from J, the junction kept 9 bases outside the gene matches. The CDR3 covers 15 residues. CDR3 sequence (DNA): TGCGCCAGCAGCGGGGGGGGGGATAACCACAATGAGCAGTTCTTC. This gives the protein CASSGGGDNHNEQFF.